This T cell receptor beta chain was profiled in a study of PD-1 blockade in mismatch repair-deficient tumors. Study summary: Enrolled about 2012-2016, patients had progressing, pretreated mismatch repair-deficient cancers of approximately 13 types.

Broader study findings: Tumor-resident clones, often undetectable pretreatment in blood, expanded then contracted after pembrolizumab.

The protocol was immunoSEQ multiplex PCR, while the TCRdb copy is restricted to in-frame clones and leaves out a portion. The sample contains 100,000 or so clones, about four fifths of which appear only once. With respect to this clone: Antigen: not known.

Every patient had mismatch repair deficiency by PCR or immunohistochemistry. TCRs were sequenced from three patients responding to pembrolizumab. The sample here was peripheral blood, taken roughly 35 weeks after starting pembrolizumab. The receptor's source is an adult with mismatch repair-deficient cancer.

The CDR3 protein is CASRETGGLNEKLFF. The CDR3 DNA reads as TGTGCCAGCAGGGAGACAGGGGGACTCAACGAAAAACTGTTTTTT. The chain is built from TRBV2 and TRBJ1-4, with TRBD1 identical over 9 bases. The V gene end was trimmed by 6 bases and the J gene end by 8 bases; junction bases not matched to a gene: 10. Germline loops: CDR1 SNHLY, CDR2 FYNNEI. The CDR3 loop spans 15 amino acids.